The next 27 T cell receptor beta chains were all read from a single sample in a study of T cells in women clearing cervical HPV infection. Assay used: immunoSEQ multiplex PCR; TCRdb lists only in-frame clones, some missing. The listing records roughly 18,000 clones. The specimen was blood buffy coat. Every receptor here comes from a woman between 18 and 70 years old with a cervical HPV16 infection that either progressed to CIN3+ or cleared (not recorded which).

Concerning this clone itself: The read halts 3 residues ahead of the CDR3 end, with the missing end drawn from the germline J gene. V usage is TRBV7-9 and J usage is TRBJ1-5; 7 bases fit TRBD1. Germline CDR1 and CDR2: SEHNR and FQNEAQ (reference sequence). CDR3 size: 14 residues. Trimming at V came to 4 bases and at J to 4 bases, leaving 4 bases not matched to a gene. The DNA read from the CDR3 is TGTGCCAGCAGCTCAGGACAGGAAAATCAGCCC. This encodes CASSSGQENQP. The CDR3 reads in full as CASSSGQENQPQHF.

A remark on this clone: The CDR3 end is not reached by the read, which stops 3 residues before it; the germline J gene fills it in. The J gene is TRBJ2-1, the V gene TRBV7-7; 7 nucleotides align to TRBD1. Trimming removed 2 bases from V and 9 bases from J; junction bases left unmatched: 4. Germline V gene sequence: CDR1 SSHAT, CDR2 FNYEAQ (reference sequence). The CDR3 is made up of 13 amino acids. The sequenced part of the CDR3 DNA is TGTGCCAGCAGCTTAAAGGGGGCGGGTGAG. Translation: CASSLKGAGE. The CDR3, in full, reads CASSLKGAGEQFF. The full variable domain, completed using reference TRBV7-7 and TRBJ2-1, is GAGVSQSPRYKVTKRGQDVTLRCDPISSHATLYWYQQALGQGPEFLTYFNYEAQPDKSGLPSDRFSAERPEGSISTLTIQRTEQRDSAMYRCASSLKGAGEQFFGPGTRLTVL.

For this clone: Sequencing ends 3 residues short of the CDR3 end; the germline J gene provides the rest. The J gene is TRBJ2-7, the V gene TRBV11-2; D is uncertain. V was trimmed by 5 bases and J by 5 bases, leaving 16 bases between them. The CDR3 is made up of 14 amino acids. Germline V gene lookup returns CDR1 SGHAT and CDR2 FQNNGV. CDR3: CASSLMPLRDEQYF. The DNA read from the CDR3 is TGTGCCAGCAGCCTCATGCCTTTAAGGGACGAG. Filled out from reference TRBV11-2 and TRBJ2-7, the complete variable domain reads EAGVAQSPRYKIIEKRQSVAFWCNPISGHATLYWYQQILGQGPKLLIQFQNNGVVDDSQLPKDRFSAERLKGVDSTLKIQPAKLEDSAVYLCASSLMPLRDEQYFGPGTRLTVT.

Concerning this clone: The read terminates 3 residues before the CDR3 end, so the remaining end is supplied by the germline J gene. This rearrangement joins TRBV20-1 to TRBJ2-1; 10 bases are shared with TRBD2. With 3 bases clipped from V and 0 bases from J, the junction kept 11 bases outside the gene matches. Germline assignment: CDR1 DFQATT and CDR2 SNEGSKA (reference sequence). The CDR3 is 18 amino acids. The CDR3 sequence: CSASEGRRLAGSYNEQFF. The sequenced CDR3 bases are TGCAGTGCTAGTGAGGGCCGGAGACTAGCGGGCTCCTACAATGAG.

Remarks on this clone: The read halts 3 residues ahead of the CDR3 end, with the missing end drawn from the germline J gene. J is TRBJ1-2 and V is TRBV5-1; perhaps TRBD1 as D (6 bases). The V gene's germline CDR1 is SGHRS and CDR2 YFSETQ. The V gene lost 7 bases and the J gene lost 3 bases, with 10 bases spanning the gap. This CDR3 contains 12 residues. The CDR3 reads CASGQGHYGYTF. The part of the CDR3 DNA that was read is TGCGCCAGCGGGCAGGGGCACTATGGC.

A remark on this clone: The read falls 3 residues short of the CDR3 end, and the missing part is taken from the germline J gene. The V gene is TRBV7-2, the J gene TRBJ2-5, with D tentatively TRBD1 (5 bases). The CDR3 contains 14 residues. Trimming took 2 bases from V and 3 from J, leaving 10 bases between them. Germline loops: CDR1 SGHTA, CDR2 FQGNSA. CDR3 DNA (partial): TGTGCCAGCAGCTTAAAGGCCAGGGAAGAGACC. It yields the protein CASSLKAREET. The complete CDR3 sequence is CASSLKAREETQYF.

On this clone: The missing CDR3 end, 3 residues past where the read stops, is filled in from the germline J gene. V gene TRBV7-9 combines with J gene TRBJ1-6; 7 nucleotides line up with TRBD1. This CDR3 has 13 residues. Germline CDR1 SEHNR, CDR2 FQNEAQ (reference sequence). CDR3 loop: CASSSIAGGPLHF. The covered CDR3 bases are TGTGCCAGCAGCTCCATTGCAGGGGGTCCC.

Turning to this clone: The CDR3 is cut off 3 residues early in the read; its end comes from the germline J gene. This chain uses TRBV7-3 with TRBJ2-6; a weak D match, TRBD2 (6 bases). Germline V CDR1 and CDR2: SGHTA, FQGTGA. This CDR3 has 18 amino acids. V lost 1 base to trimming and J lost 2 bases, with 15 bases between them. The CDR3 bases that were read are TGTGCCAGCAGCTTAAATCCCCCGGGGGAAACTGGGGCCAACGTC. Its translation is CASSLNPPGETGANV. The CDR3 reads in full as CASSLNPPGETGANVLTF.

Concerning this clone: The CDR3 end lies 3 residues beyond the end of the read and is filled in from the germline J gene. The chain employs TRBV7-8 and TRBJ2-3; 9 bases fit TRBD2. Germline V gene sequence: CDR1 SGHVS, CDR2 FQNEAQ. Trimming at V came to 3 bases and at J to 1 base, leaving 11 bases not matched to a gene. This CDR3 has 18 residues. The DNA read from the CDR3 is TGTGCCAGCAGCTTTTCCCTAGCGGGGATCTCGCGCACAGATACG. It encodes CASSFSLAGISRTDT. The whole CDR3 is CASSFSLAGISRTDTQYF.

On this clone: The CDR3 end is not reached by the read, which stops 3 residues before it; the germline J gene fills it in. This rearrangement joins TRBV7-2 to TRBJ1-2, with D possibly TRBD1 on 5 matching bases. Germline V gene sequence: CDR1 SGHTA, CDR2 FQGNSA. The CDR3 covers 15 residues. The V end was cut by 4 bases, the J end by 5 bases, with 17 bases between. CDR3 bases read: TGTGCCAGCAGCTCACCCGGGGGGTGGTATTATGGC. Its protein product is CASSSPGGWYYG. The CDR3, in full, reads CASSSPGGWYYGYTF.

Details on this clone: Sequencing ends 3 residues short of the CDR3 end; the germline J gene provides the rest. This rearrangement joins TRBV7-3 to TRBJ1-2; 7 bases match TRBD1. Germline V CDR1 and CDR2: SGHTA, FQGTGA. Losses at the gene ends were 5 bases for V and 2 bases for J; bases not matched to a gene: 2. CDR3 length equals 13 residues. CDR3 sequence: CASSPDRNYGYTF. The CDR3 bases that were read are TGTGCCAGCAGCCCGGACAGGAACTATGGC. The complete variable domain, with remaining parts taken from reference TRBV7-3 and TRBJ1-2, reads GAGVSQTPSNKVTEKGKYVELRCDPISGHTALYWYRQSLGQGPEFLIYFQGTGAADDSGLPNDRFFAVRPEGSVSTLKIQRTERGDSAVYLCASSPDRNYGYTFGSGTRLTVV.

With respect to this clone: The read terminates 3 residues ahead of where the CDR3 ends, so the germline J gene completes it. The chain combines TRBV11-2 with TRBJ2-1; 7 nucleotides match TRBD2. Germline V lookup: CDR1 SGHAT, CDR2 FQNNGV. The CDR3 is 15 residues long. Losses at the gene ends were 0 bases for V and 1 base for J; bases not matched to a gene: 0. Partial CDR3 DNA: TGTGCCAGCAGCTTAGAAGCGGGGTCCTACAATGAG. It is translated as CASSLEAGSYNE. The complete CDR3 reads CASSLEAGSYNEQFF.

Comment on this clone: The read ends 3 residues shy of where the CDR3 ends; the end is completed using the germline J gene. This chain links TRBV28 with TRBJ2-7, with a possible D match to TRBD1 (5 bases). Germline values: CDR1 MDHEN, CDR2 SYDVKM. The CDR3 runs 13 residues. V dropped 2 bases and J dropped 5 bases, with 10 bases sitting between them. This CDR3 is CASSLAGFNEQYF. The sequenced part of the CDR3 DNA is TGTGCCAGCAGTTTAGCAGGGTTCAACGAG.

About this clone: The read comes to an end 3 residues before the CDR3 does, leaving the germline J gene to fill in the end. The chain carries TRBV5-5 and TRBJ2-3; D unresolved. This CDR3 is 15 amino acids long. CDR1 is SGHKS, CDR2 YYEKEE, per germline (reference sequence). Trimming removed 3 bases at V and 2 bases at J, with 13 bases between. The CDR3: CASSSDIHHTDTQYF. The part of the CDR3 DNA that was read is TGTGCCAGCAGCTCCGACATTCACCACACAGATACG.

With respect to this clone: The CDR3 is cut off 3 residues early in the read; its end comes from the germline J gene. The chain uses TRBV11-2 and TRBJ1-2; no reliable D call. CDR1 is SGHAT, CDR2 FQNNGV, per germline. This CDR3 region has 13 residues. V lost 5 bases and J lost 1, with 8 bases in between. The DNA read from the CDR3 is TGTGCCAGCAGCCGCACAGATAACTATGGC. Translated, it gives CASSRTDNYG. The entire CDR3 reads CASSRTDNYGYTF.

As regards this clone: The read halts 3 residues ahead of the CDR3 end, with the missing end drawn from the germline J gene. The J gene is TRBJ2-3, the V gene TRBV24-1; 10 bases match TRBD2. Germline V gene data show CDR1 as KGHDR and CDR2 as SFDVKD. The CDR3 totals 16 residues. V was pared by 3 bases and J by 6 bases, with 8 bases of the junction left unmatched. The CDR3 loop is CATSDPLAGVRDTQYF. Partial CDR3 DNA: TGTGCCACCAGTGATCCCCTAGCGGGGGTGAGGGATACG.

About this clone: The observed sequence ends 3 residues before the CDR3 terminus, with the missing tail filled in from the germline J gene. This chain links TRBV12-5 with TRBJ1-5; TRBD1 is a possible D gene (5 bases). V was cut by 3 bases and J by 2 bases, with 8 bases left in between. This CDR3 spans 14 amino acids. Germline lookup yields CDR1 LGHNT and CDR2 FRNRAP. CDR3 sequence reads: CASGFLGGNQPQHF. The CDR3 DNA, read in part, is TGTGCTAGTGGTTTCTTAGGGGGCAATCAGCCC. The full variable domain, its missing parts supplied by reference TRBV12-5 and TRBJ1-5, is DARVTQTPRHKVTEMGQEVTMRCQPILGHNTVFWYRQTMMQGLELLAYFRNRAPLDDSGMPKDRFSAEMPDATLATLKIQPSEPRDSAVYFCASGFLGGNQPQHFGDGTRLSIL.

Regarding this clone: The read is 3 residues too short to cover the CDR3 end, so that end is filled in from the germline J gene. This chain links TRBV11-2 with TRBJ2-3; TRBD2 matches 8 bases. The V gene end was trimmed by 5 bases and the J gene end by 7 bases; junction bases not matched to a gene: 11. Germline CDR1 and CDR2: SGHAT and FQNNGV. This CDR3 contains 15 residues. CDR3 in amino acids: CASSPAGTRVNTQYF. The sequenced CDR3 bases are TGTGCCAGCAGCCCGGCCGGGACTAGAGTTAATACG.

For this clone: The read terminates 3 residues ahead of where the CDR3 ends, so the germline J gene completes it. V is TRBV7-8 and J is TRBJ2-2; 9 bases agree with TRBD2. CDR1 and CDR2 from the germline V gene are SGHVS and FQNEAQ. The CDR3 runs 16 residues. V dropped 8 bases and J dropped 4; count of bases not matched to a gene: 11. CDR3 loop: CASPSLAGEGTGELFF. Partial CDR3 DNA: TGTGCCAGCCCCTCATTAGCGGGAGAAGGCACCGGGGAG.

As to this clone: The CDR3 end lies 3 residues beyond the end of the read and is filled in from the germline J gene. The J gene is TRBJ2-7, the V gene TRBV19; TRBD1 agrees at 9 bases. Looked up from germline, CDR1 is LNHDA and CDR2 is SQIVND (reference sequence). V lost 10 bases and J lost 2; bases outside the gene matches: 6. This CDR3 is built from 13 residues. CDR3 loop: CATTGTGTYEQYF. CDR3 bases read: TGTGCCACGACCGGGACAGGGACCTACGAG. The entire variable domain, with the rest obtained from reference TRBV19 and TRBJ2-7, is as follows: DGGITQSPKYLFRKEGQNVTLSCEQNLNHDAMYWYRQDPGQGLRLIYYSQIVNDFQKGDIAEGYSVSREKKESFPLTVTSAQKNPTAFYLCATTGTGTYEQYFGPGTRLTVT.

With regard to this clone: The read ends 3 residues shy of where the CDR3 ends; the end is completed using the germline J gene. The chain links TRBV5-5 to TRBJ2-1; unclear D gene. The germline V and J ends were trimmed by 1 base and 7 bases, with 9 bases remaining between them. In germline, CDR1 is SGHKS, CDR2 YYEKEE (reference sequence). This CDR3 comprises 13 residues. The part of the CDR3 DNA that was read is TGTGCCAGCAGCTTGAAGGGTCCGAATGAG. This gives the protein CASSLKGPNE. The CDR3 in its entirety is CASSLKGPNEQFF.

The sequenced CDR3 bases are TGTGCCAGCTCACCATTGGGGCCGGGGGCAACTAATGAAAAA. This codes for CASSPLGPGATNEK. The whole CDR3 sequence reads CASSPLGPGATNEKLFF. This chain joins TRBV18 and TRBJ1-4, with D perhaps matching TRBD1 (5 bases). The CDR3 end lies 3 residues beyond the end of the read and is filled in from the germline J gene. Between the trimmed V and J ends, which lost 2 bases and 0 bases, there was a span of 13 bases. This CDR3 is built from 17 residues. The germline V gene has CDR1 KGHSH and CDR2 LQKENI.

Details on this clone: Coverage ceases 3 residues before the CDR3 finishes, and the germline J gene fills in the end. The rearrangement uses TRBV5-1 and TRBJ1-6; 10 bases are shared with TRBD1. In germline, CDR1 is SGHRS, CDR2 YFSETQ. CDR3 length equals 15 residues. CDR3 loop: CASSFSPGQGFPLHF. CDR3 bases read: TGCGCCAGCAGCTTCTCACCGGGACAGGGGTTCCCC.

In the case of this clone: The CDR3 goes on 3 residues after the read ends, and that part is filled in from the germline J gene. The chain carries TRBV20-1 and TRBJ2-7, with 9 positions matching TRBD1. The V gene end was trimmed by 4 bases and the J gene end by 5 bases; junction bases not matched to a gene: 6. Germline V gene sequence: CDR1 DFQATT, CDR2 SNEGSKA (reference sequence). The length of the CDR3 is 13 residues. The CDR3 is CSATGTGTHEQYF. The part of the CDR3 DNA that was read is TGCAGTGCTACCGGGACAGGGACCCACGAG.

Remarks on this clone: The read ends 3 residues before the CDR3 terminus; that terminus is restored from the germline J gene. The rearrangement links TRBV29-1 to TRBJ1-1; D unresolved. Germline assignment: CDR1 SQVTM and CDR2 ANQGSEA. This CDR3 has 13 amino acids. The V gene lost 3 bases and the J gene lost 7 bases, with 15 bases spanning the gap. CDR3 bases read: TGCAGCGTTGACCCAGCTCGCTCGGGTGAA. Encoded protein: CSVDPARSGE. Given in full, the CDR3 is CSVDPARSGEAFF.

Comment on this clone: The DNA ends 3 residues before the CDR3 does, and the rest of the CDR3 is filled in from the germline J gene. The genes are TRBV7-3 and TRBJ2-2, with D hard to call. The V gene lost 2 bases and the J gene lost 4 bases, with 5 bases spanning the gap. The CDR3 has 13 residues. Germline loops: CDR1 SGHTA, CDR2 FQGTGA. The sequenced CDR3 bases are TGTGCCAGCAGCTTACTCCCCACCGGGGAG. Its protein product is CASSLLPTGE. The whole CDR3 protein reads CASSLLPTGELFF. Using reference TRBV7-3 and TRBJ2-2 for the parts outside the CDR3, the full variable domain is GAGVSQTPSNKVTEKGKYVELRCDPISGHTALYWYRQSLGQGPEFLIYFQGTGAADDSGLPNDRFFAVRPEGSVSTLKIQRTERGDSAVYLCASSLLPTGELFFGEGSRLTVL.

A note on this clone: Coverage ceases 3 residues before the CDR3 finishes, and the germline J gene fills in the end. The chain has TRBV5-1 and TRBJ1-1; 7 bases are a match to TRBD1. V lost 0 bases to trimming and J lost 6 bases; unmatched junction nucleotides: 8. The CDR3 runs 15 residues. Looked up from germline, CDR1 is SGHRS and CDR2 is YFSETQ. This CDR3 reads CASSLDQGEWSEAFF. The CDR3 DNA, read in part, is TGCGCCAGCAGCTTGGATCAGGGGGAGTGGTCTGAA.